This T cell receptor beta chain was sequenced during a study of human T cells and chemical hapten exposure. There are a few counts of this clonotype. The time point here: pre-sensitization, week 0. Treatment meaning: therapeutic diphenylcyclopropenone sensitization with weekly scalp DPC. Deletions cut 4 bases from V and 6 bases from J, with 16 bases between. Germline V lookup: CDR1 SNHLY, CDR2 FYNNEI. The CDR3 covers 15 residues. TCRdb ran MiXCR on the RACE reads and lists one entry per CDR3 protein. The sample lists more than 150,000 distinct CDR3 sequences, around 30% occurring once. The clonotype was recovered from a woman in her 30s with alopecia areata. Some clones in this sample may be carry-over from other donors' samples. The input for sequencing was whole blood, taken in connection with sensitization to the hapten diphenylcyclopropenone (DPC). The chain is built from TRBV2 and TRBJ1-5; TRBD1 might be the D (6 bases). As DNA, the CDR3 is TGTGCCAGCAGTGTGTCAGCAGGGGTCGGTCAGCCCCAGCATTTT. It yields the protein CASSVSAGVGQPQHF.